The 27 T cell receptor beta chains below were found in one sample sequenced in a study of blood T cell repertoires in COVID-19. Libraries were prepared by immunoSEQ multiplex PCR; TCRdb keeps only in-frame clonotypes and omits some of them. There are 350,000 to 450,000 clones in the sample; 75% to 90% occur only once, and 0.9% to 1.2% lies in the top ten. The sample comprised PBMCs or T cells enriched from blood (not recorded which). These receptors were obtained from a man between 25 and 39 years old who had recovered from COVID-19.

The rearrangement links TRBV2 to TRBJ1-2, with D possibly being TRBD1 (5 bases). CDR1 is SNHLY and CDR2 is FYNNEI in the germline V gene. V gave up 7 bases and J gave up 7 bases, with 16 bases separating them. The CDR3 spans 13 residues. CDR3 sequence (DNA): TGTGCCAGCACCGCGGGGGTGAGGGGTGGCTACACCTTC. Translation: CASTAGVRGGYTF. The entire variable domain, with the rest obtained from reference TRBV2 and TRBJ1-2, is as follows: EPEVTQTPSHQVTQMGQEVILRCVPISNHLYFYWYRQILGQKVEFLVSFYNNEISEKSEIFDDQFSVERPDGSNFTLKIRSTKLEDSAMYFCASTAGVRGGYTFGSGTRLTVV.

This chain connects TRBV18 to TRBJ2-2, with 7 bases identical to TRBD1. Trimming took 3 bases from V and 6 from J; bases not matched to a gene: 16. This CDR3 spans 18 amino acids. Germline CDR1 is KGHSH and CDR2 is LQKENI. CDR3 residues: CASSPLLSGTVKAGELFF. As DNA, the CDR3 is TGTGCCAGCTCACCGCTTCTTTCTGGGACAGTAAAGGCCGGGGAGCTGTTTTTT.

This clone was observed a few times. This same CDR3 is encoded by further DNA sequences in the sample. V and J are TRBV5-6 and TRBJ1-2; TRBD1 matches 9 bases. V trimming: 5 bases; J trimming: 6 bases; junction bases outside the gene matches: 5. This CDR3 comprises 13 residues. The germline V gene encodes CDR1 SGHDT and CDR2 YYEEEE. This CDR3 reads CASSDTGGNGYTF. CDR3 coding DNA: TGTGCCAGCAGTGATACAGGGGGCAATGGCTACACCTTC.

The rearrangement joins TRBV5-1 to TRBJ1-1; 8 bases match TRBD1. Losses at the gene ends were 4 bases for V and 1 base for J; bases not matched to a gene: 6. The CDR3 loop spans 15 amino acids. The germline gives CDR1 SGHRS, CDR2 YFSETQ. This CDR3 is CASSTDGQGNTEAFF. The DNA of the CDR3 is TGCGCCAGCAGCACAGACGGACAGGGGAACACTGAAGCTTTCTTT.

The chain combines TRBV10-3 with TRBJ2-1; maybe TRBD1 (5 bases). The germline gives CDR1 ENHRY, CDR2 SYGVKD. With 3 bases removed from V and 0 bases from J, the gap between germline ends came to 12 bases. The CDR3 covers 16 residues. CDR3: CAISDPADSSYNEQFF. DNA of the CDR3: TGTGCCATCAGTGACCCCGCTGACAGCTCCTACAATGAGCAGTTCTTC.

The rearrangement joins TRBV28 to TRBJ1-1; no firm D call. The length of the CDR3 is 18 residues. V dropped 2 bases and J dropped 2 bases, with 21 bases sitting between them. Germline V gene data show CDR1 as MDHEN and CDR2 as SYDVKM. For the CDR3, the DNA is TGTGCCAGCAGTTTAGTAAGATTGAGGGAACACTTTAACACTGAAGCTTTCTTT. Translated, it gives CASSLVRLREHFNTEAFF. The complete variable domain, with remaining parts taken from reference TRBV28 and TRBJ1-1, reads DVKVTQSSRYLVKRTGEKVFLECVQDMDHENMFWYRQDPGLGLRLIYFSYDVKMKEKGDIPEGYSVSREKKERFSLILESASTNQTSMYLCASSLVRLREHFNTEAFFGQGTRLTVV.

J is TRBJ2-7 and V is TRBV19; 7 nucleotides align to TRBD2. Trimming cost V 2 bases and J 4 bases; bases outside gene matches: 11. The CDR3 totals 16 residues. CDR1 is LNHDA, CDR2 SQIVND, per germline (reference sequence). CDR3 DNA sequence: TGTGCCAGTAGTATAAATGGGAGGGATGGACTTTACGAGCAGTACTTC. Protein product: CASSINGRDGLYEQYF. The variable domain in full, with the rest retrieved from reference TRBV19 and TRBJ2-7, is DGGITQSPKYLFRKEGQNVTLSCEQNLNHDAMYWYRQDPGQGLRLIYYSQIVNDFQKGDIAEGYSVSREKKESFPLTVTSAQKNPTAFYLCASSINGRDGLYEQYFGPGTRLTVT.

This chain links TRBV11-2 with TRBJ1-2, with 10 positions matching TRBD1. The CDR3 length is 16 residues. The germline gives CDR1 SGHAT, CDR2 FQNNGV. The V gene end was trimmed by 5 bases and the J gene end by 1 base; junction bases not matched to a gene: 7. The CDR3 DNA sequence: TGTGCCAGCAGCGATGGAGGACAGGGGGTTAACTATGGCTACACCTTC. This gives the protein CASSDGGQGVNYGYTF.

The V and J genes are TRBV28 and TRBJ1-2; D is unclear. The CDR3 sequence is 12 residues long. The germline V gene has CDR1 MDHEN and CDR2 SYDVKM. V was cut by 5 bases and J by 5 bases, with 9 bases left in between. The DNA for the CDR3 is TGTGCCAGCAGTCCTTTCGGGTATGGCTACACCTTC. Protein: CASSPFGYGYTF.

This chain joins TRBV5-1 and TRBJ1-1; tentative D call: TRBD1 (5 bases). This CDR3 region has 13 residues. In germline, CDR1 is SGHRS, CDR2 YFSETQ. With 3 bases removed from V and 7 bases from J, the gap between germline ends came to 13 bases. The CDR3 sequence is CASSSRVGGEAFF. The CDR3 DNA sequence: TGCGCCAGCAGCTCCAGGGTCGGCGGTGAAGCTTTCTTT.

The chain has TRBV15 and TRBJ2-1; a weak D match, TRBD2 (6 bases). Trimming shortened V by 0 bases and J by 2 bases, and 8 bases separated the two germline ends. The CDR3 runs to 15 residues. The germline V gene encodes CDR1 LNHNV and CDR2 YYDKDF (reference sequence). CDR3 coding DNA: TGTGCCACCAGCAGAGATAGCGGAGCCTACAATGAGCAGTTCTTC. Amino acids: CATSRDSGAYNEQFF.

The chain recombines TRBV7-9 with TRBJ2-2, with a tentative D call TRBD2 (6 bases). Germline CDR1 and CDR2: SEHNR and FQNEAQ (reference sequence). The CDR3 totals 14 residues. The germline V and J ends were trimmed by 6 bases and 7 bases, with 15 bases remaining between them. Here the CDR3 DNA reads TGTGCCAGCAGGCATCGTACTAGCCTCGGGGAGCTGTTTTTT. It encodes CASRHRTSLGELFF. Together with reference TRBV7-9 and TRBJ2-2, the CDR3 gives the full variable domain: DTGVSQNPRHKITKRGQNVTFRCDPISEHNRLYWYRQTLGQGPEFLTYFQNEAQLEKSRLLSDRFSAERPKGSFSTLEIQRTEQGDSAMYLCASRHRTSLGELFFGEGSRLTVL.

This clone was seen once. The CDR3 DNA reads as TGTGCCAGCAGCTCCGGGACAGGGGGCGCGAGAGATACGCAGTATTTT. Translated, it gives CASSSGTGGARDTQYF. This chain connects TRBV5-6 to TRBJ2-3; 12 bases align to TRBD1. The CDR3 has 16 residues. J gave up 5 bases and V 3 bases, and 7 bases lay outside the gene matches. Per germline, CDR1 SGHDT and CDR2 YYEEEE. Drawing the rest from reference TRBV5-6 and TRBJ2-3, the complete variable domain is DAGVTQSPTHLIKTRGQQVTLRCSPKSGHDTVSWYQQALGQGPQFIFQYYEEEERQRGNFPDRFSGHQFPNYSSELNVNALLLGDSALYLCASSSGTGGARDTQYFGPGTRLTVL.

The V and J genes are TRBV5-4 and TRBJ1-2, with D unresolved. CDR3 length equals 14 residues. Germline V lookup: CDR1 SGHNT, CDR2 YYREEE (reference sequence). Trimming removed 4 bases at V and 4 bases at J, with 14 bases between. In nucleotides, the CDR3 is TGTGCCAGCAGCACTCCAGGTGGGTCCTATGGCTACACCTTC. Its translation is CASSTPGGSYGYTF.

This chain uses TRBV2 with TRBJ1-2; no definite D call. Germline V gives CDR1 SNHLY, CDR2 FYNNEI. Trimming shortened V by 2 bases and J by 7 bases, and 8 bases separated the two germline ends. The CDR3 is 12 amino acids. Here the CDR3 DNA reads TGTGCCAGCAGTGAACTGGGCCCTGGCTACACCTTC. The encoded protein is CASSELGPGYTF. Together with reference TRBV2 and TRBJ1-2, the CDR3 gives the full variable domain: EPEVTQTPSHQVTQMGQEVILRCVPISNHLYFYWYRQILGQKVEFLVSFYNNEISEKSEIFDDQFSVERPDGSNFTLKIRSTKLEDSAMYFCASSELGPGYTFGSGTRLTVV.

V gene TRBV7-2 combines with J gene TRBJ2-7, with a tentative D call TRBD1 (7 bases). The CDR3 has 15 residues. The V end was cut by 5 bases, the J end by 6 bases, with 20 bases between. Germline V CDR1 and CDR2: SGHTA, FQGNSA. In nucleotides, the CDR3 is TGTGCCAGCAGCCCCCGTTATTCAGGGGGGTTCGAGCAGTACTTC. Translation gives CASSPRYSGGFEQYF.

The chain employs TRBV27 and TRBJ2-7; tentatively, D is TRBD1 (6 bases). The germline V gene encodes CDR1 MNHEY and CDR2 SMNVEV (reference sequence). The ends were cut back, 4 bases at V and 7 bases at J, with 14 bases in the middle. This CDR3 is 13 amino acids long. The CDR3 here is CASSSQGLGEQYF. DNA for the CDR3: TGTGCCAGCAGTTCACAGGGTTTGGGGGAGCAGTACTTC.

In DNA form, the CDR3 reads TGCAGCGTTCGACGGACAGGGGATCGGTACGAGCAGTACTTC. This codes for CSVRRTGDRYEQYF. The chain joins TRBV29-1 to TRBJ2-7; 9 bases map to TRBD1. Looked up from germline, CDR1 is SQVTM and CDR2 is ANQGSEA. The CDR3 length is 14 residues. The junction had 9 bases not matched to a gene; V was cut back by 5 bases and J by 4 bases.

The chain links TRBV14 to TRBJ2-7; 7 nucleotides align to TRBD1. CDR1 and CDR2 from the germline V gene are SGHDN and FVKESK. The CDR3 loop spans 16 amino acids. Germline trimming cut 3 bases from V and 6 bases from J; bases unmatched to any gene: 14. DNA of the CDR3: TGTGCCAGCAGCCACGGCTACAGGGGCAGACCTCCCGAGCAGTACTTC. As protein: CASSHGYRGRPPEQYF.

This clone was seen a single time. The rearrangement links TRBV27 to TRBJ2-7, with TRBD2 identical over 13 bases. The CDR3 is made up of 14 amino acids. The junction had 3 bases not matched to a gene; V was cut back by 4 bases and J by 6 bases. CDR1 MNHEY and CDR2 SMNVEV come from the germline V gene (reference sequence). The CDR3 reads CASSSLAGGVEQYF. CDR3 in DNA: TGTGCCAGCAGTTCACTAGCGGGAGGGGTCGAGCAGTACTTC.

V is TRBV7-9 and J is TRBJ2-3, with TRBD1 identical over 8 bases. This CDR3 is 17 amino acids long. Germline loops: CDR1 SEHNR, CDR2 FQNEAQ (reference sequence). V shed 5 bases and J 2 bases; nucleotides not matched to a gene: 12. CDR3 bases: TGTGCCAGCAGCCTGACAGGGGTAGGGGAGCCCACAGATACGCAGTATTTT. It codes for CASSLTGVGEPTDTQYF.

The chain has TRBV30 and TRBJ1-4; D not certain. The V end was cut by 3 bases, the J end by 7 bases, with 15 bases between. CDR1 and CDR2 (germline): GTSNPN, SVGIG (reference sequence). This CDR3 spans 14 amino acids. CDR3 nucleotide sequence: TGTGCCTGGAGGAGAACCGGAGGTGGTGAAAAACTGTTTTTT. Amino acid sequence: CAWRRTGGGEKLFF. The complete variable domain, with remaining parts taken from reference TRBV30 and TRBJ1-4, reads SQTIHQWPATLVQPVGSPLSLECTVEGTSNPNLYWYRQAAGRGLQLLFYSVGIGQISSEVPQNLSASRPQDRQFILSSKKLLLSDSGFYLCAWRRTGGGEKLFFGSGTQLSVL.

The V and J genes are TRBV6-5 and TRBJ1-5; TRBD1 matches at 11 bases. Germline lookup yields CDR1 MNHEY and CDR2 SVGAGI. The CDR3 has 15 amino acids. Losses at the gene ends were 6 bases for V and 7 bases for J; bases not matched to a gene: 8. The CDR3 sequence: CASSPGQGAGQPQHF. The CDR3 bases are TGTGCCAGCAGCCCCGGACAGGGGGCTGGGCAGCCCCAGCATTTT.

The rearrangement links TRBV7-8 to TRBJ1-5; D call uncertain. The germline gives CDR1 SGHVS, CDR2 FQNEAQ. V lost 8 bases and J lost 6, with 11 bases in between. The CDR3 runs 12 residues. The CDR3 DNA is TGTGCCAGCGGCGGGGTAGTTCAGCCCCAGCATTTT. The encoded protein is CASGGVVQPQHF.

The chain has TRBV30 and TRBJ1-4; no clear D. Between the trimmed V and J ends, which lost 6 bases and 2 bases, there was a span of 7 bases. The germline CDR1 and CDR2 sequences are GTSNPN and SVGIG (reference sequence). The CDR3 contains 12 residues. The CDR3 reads CACKETNEKLFF. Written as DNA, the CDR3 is TGTGCCTGCAAAGAGACTAATGAAAAACTGTTTTTT.

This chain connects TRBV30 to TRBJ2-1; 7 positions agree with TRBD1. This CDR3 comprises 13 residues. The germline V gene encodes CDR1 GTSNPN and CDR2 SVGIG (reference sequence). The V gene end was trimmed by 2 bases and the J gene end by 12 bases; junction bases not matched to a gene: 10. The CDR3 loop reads CAWSMAGGIGQFF. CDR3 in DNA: TGTGCCTGGAGTATGGCAGGGGGAATTGGGCAGTTCTTC.

The CDR3 region has the DNA TGTGCCAGCAGCTCCCAGGCAGGGATAAACATTCAGTACTTC. Translation: CASSSQAGINIQYF. The V gene is TRBV5-4, the J gene TRBJ2-4; perhaps TRBD1 as D (5 bases). This CDR3 contains 14 residues. Germline V gives CDR1 SGHNT, CDR2 YYREEE (reference sequence). V lost 3 bases and J lost 6, with 13 bases in between.